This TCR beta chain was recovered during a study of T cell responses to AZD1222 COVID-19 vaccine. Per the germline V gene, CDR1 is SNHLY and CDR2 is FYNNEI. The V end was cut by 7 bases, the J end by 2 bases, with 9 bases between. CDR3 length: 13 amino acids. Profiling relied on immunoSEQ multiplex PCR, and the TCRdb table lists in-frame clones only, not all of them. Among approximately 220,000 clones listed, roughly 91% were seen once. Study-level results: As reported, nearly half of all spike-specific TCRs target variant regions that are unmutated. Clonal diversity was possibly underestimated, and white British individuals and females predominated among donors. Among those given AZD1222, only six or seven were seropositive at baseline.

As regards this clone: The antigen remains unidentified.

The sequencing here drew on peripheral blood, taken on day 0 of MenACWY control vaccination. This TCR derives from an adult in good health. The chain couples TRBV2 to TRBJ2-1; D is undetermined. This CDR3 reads CASTTVTYNEQFF. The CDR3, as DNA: TGTGCCAGCACCACAGTTACCTACAATGAGCAGTTCTTC.